This T cell receptor (beta chain) originates from a study of T cell repertoires in cytomegalovirus infection. Across the study: Epitope selection comprised recently identified HLA-C-restricted CMV epitopes and well-studied HLA-B-restricted CMV epitopes. An indication of both CMV infection and matching HLA type came from public TCR beta signatures. Whole-study results and caveats: Dominating the ex vivo response were TCR beta clonotypes that were CMV-specific and HLA-C-restricted. The study identified carriers of CMV plus the relevant HLA from cumulative public TCR beta family frequency.

TCRdb re-called the reads through MiXCR, storing one row per CDR3 protein. The data hold a few hundred thousand distinct CDR3 sequences, with roughly 42% observed a single time. As for this clonotype: Antigen specificity is unknown.

The origin of this receptor is a human donor in good health (CMV status not recorded). Some clones in this sample may be carry-over from other donors' samples. Here the sequenced sample was cultured PBMCs, taken from culture after CMV antigen stimulation.

The CDR3 DNA is TGTGCCAGCAGTGTCTCTGAAGCTTTCTTT. Its protein product is CASSVSEAFF. V usage is TRBV2 and J usage is TRBJ1-1; D call uncertain. CDR3 size: 10 residues. V lost 4 bases, J lost 6 bases, and 3 bases lay in between. Germline V gene sequence: CDR1 SNHLY, CDR2 FYNNEI.